This entry lists 5 T cell receptor beta chains sequenced from one sample in a study of a mutant IDH1 vaccine in newly diagnosed glioma. The table came from immunoSEQ multiplex PCR; TCRdb's copy has only in-frame clones and leaves some out. Of some 27,000 clones in the sample, about three quarters were seen once. Time point noted: week 5, during vaccination. Each vaccine dose was 300 ug of mutant IDH1 20-mer peptide, with topical imiquimod. Their antigens are not known. Here the sequenced sample was PBMCs, taken from a glioma patient whose treatment included an IDH1 peptide vaccine. The receptor source for this set is a man aged 35-49 years with glioma.

The DNA of the CDR3 is TGCAGCGTTGAGAGAAGGACAGGGGGCGCCGGCTACACCTTC. Its translation: CSVERRTGGAGYTF. The chain employs TRBV29-1 and TRBJ1-2; 11 nucleotides agree with TRBD1. The CDR3 runs to 14 residues. Germline trimming cut 3 bases from V and 8 bases from J; bases unmatched to any gene: 8. Germline V gene data show CDR1 as SQVTM and CDR2 as ANQGSEA.

This rearrangement joins TRBV5-6 to TRBJ2-2; D gene ambiguous. V was cut by 4 bases and J by 7 bases, with 14 bases left in between. Germline V lookup: CDR1 SGHDT, CDR2 YYEEEE. This CDR3 spans 14 amino acids. DNA of the CDR3: TGTGCCAGCAGCACCGGTTGGGGTATCGGGGAGCTGTTTTTT. It yields the protein CASSTGWGIGELFF.

This chain uses TRBV13 with TRBJ2-7; D gene ambiguous. V was clipped by 0 bases and J by 4 bases, with 10 bases between them. This CDR3 contains 14 residues. The germline V gene has CDR1 PRHDT and CDR2 FYEKMQ (reference sequence). CDR3 coding DNA: TGTGCCAGCAGCTTAGGCCCCATTACTTACGAGCAGTACTTC. Encoded protein: CASSLGPITYEQYF.

The genes are TRBV4-1 and TRBJ2-7, with TRBD2 identical over 7 bases. V lost 1 base and J lost 4; bases outside the gene matches: 1. This CDR3 spans 13 amino acids. Looked up from germline, CDR1 is MGHRA and CDR2 is YSYEKL. As DNA, the CDR3 is TGCGCCAGCAGCCAAGGGGGGGGATACGAGCAGTACGTC. Protein product: CASSQGGGYEQYV.

The V and J genes are TRBV25-1 and TRBJ1-5, with 9 bases that match TRBD1. V shed 6 bases, J shed 2 bases, and the junction held 5 bases outside the gene matches. Germline V gene lookup returns CDR1 MGHDK and CDR2 SYGVNS. There are 15 residues in the CDR3. This chain's CDR3 is CASSTGGSGNQPQHF. CDR3 sequence (DNA): TGTGCCAGCAGCACAGGGGGCAGCGGCAATCAGCCCCAGCATTTT.